One sample yielded the 15 T cell receptor beta chains listed below, sequenced in a study of Graves' ophthalmopathy and Graves' hyperthyroidism (dated by TCRdb to the late 2010s). Sequencing instrument: Illumina HiSeq 2000. For repertoire sequencing, the TCR beta CDR3 regions were amplified from RNA transcripts. The first round was an RT-PCR using HTBI primers with the Qiagen OneStep RT-PCR kit, and this first round was followed by a second-round multiplex PCR, then size selection and purification. In-frame beta chains were kept once TCRdb had trimmed the public reads at Q25 with fastp and called clones with MiXCR. Rows with one shared CDR3 protein collapse into an entry with the most common genes and DNA. Counted in this sample were 350,000 to 400,000 distinct CDR3 sequences; 15% to 19% of them appeared once. Together, the top ten hold 7% of the sample. Specimen: peripheral blood. The receptors shown here come from a woman aged 18-30 years with stable Graves' hyperthyroidism. Donor details come from another sample of the same person, matched by shared clones.

This clonotype was counted at least ten times. This chain connects TRBV15 to TRBJ2-5, with TRBD1 identical over 7 bases. Germline V gene sequence: CDR1 LNHNV, CDR2 YYDKDF (reference sequence). This CDR3 contains 14 residues. Trimming removed 5 bases from V and 3 bases from J; junction bases left unmatched: 6. In DNA, the CDR3 is TGTGCCACCAGCCCTTTTACAGGGGAAGAGACCCAGTACTTC. This sequence encodes CATSPFTGEETQYF.

This clonotype was counted ten times or more. CDR3 DNA sequence: TGCAGCGTAAGGACAGGGAAGAGGGGTGAAGCTTTCTTT. Its translation is CSVRTGKRGEAFF. This chain uses TRBV29-1 with TRBJ1-1; 8 bases fit TRBD1. Germline lookup yields CDR1 SQVTM and CDR2 ANQGSEA. CDR3 size: 13 residues. V was pared by 6 bases and J by 7 bases, with 10 bases of the junction left unmatched.

This clonotype has a count of ten or more. The V gene is TRBV6-5, the J gene TRBJ1-1; perhaps TRBD1 as D (6 bases). The CDR3 spans 14 residues. The V end was cut by 0 bases, the J end by 5 bases, with 10 bases between. Germline V gene sequence: CDR1 MNHEY, CDR2 SVGAGI. In DNA, the CDR3 is TGTGCCAGCAGTTACTCCCTGAGGGGGACTGAAGCTTTCTTT. Translation gives CASSYSLRGTEAFF.

CDR3 nucleotide sequence: TGTGCCAGCAGTTTAAGGCAGGGGGCCCCTTACGAGCAGTACTTC. Its protein is CASSLRQGAPYEQYF. The chain employs TRBV27 and TRBJ2-7; TRBD1 matches at 8 bases. The ends lost 2 bases at V and 4 bases at J; junction bases unmatched: 7. The CDR3 runs to 15 residues. Germline loops: CDR1 MNHEY, CDR2 SMNVEV (reference sequence).

This clonotype showed up many times. This rearrangement joins TRBV11-2 to TRBJ1-3; 8 nucleotides match TRBD1. CDR3 size: 13 residues. From germline, CDR1 is SGHAT and CDR2 FQNNGV. V lost 3 bases, J lost 7 bases, and 2 bases stayed unmatched. CDR3 sequence: CASSLTGENTIYF. The CDR3 nucleotides are TGTGCCAGCAGCTTGACAGGGGAGAACACCATATATTTT.

This clonotype was observed many times. This sequence joins TRBV20-1 and TRBJ2-7, with D unclear. Germline assignment: CDR1 DFQATT and CDR2 SNEGSKA (reference sequence). With 1 base removed from V and 3 bases from J, the gap between germline ends came to 7 bases. The CDR3 is 12 amino acids. The CDR3 DNA reads as TGCAGTGCTAGAGGCGGAAACTACGAGCAGTACTTC. Translated: CSARGGNYEQYF.

Many counts were recorded for this clonotype. This rearrangement joins TRBV7-2 to TRBJ2-2, with D perhaps TRBD1 (6 bases). V lost 4 bases and J lost 5, with 14 bases in between. From germline, CDR1 is SGHTA and CDR2 FQGNSA. The length of the CDR3 is 15 residues. The CDR3: CASSSGQPGTGELFF. DNA of the CDR3: TGTGCCAGCAGCTCAGGACAGCCCGGGACCGGGGAGCTGTTTTTT.

The rearrangement links TRBV6-5 to TRBJ2-5; a possible D gene is TRBD2 (6 bases). The CDR3 consists of 18 residues. Per germline, CDR1 MNHEY and CDR2 SVGAGI. V shed 2 bases and J shed 7 bases, with 26 bases lying between them. This chain's CDR3 is CASSYRVGTSRMGGTQYF. The DNA of the CDR3 is TGTGCCAGCAGTTACAGGGTTGGGACTTCGCGGATGGGTGGGACCCAGTACTTC.

This clonotype has at least ten counts. The rearrangement links TRBV5-6 to TRBJ1-2; TRBD1 matches at 11 bases. The CDR3 consists of 16 residues. Looked up from germline, CDR1 is SGHDT and CDR2 is YYEEEE. J gave up 7 bases and V 1 base, and 9 bases lay outside the gene matches. DNA of the CDR3: TGTGCCAGCAGCTTGACCTGGACAGGGGGCGCTGGTGGCTACACCTTC. Its translation: CASSLTWTGGAGGYTF.

In its sample, this clonotype was seen many times. The gene calls are TRBV5-1 and TRBJ1-2; 8 bases line up with TRBD1. Unmatched junction bases numbered 8, after V lost 1 base and J lost 3 bases. From germline, CDR1 is SGHRS and CDR2 YFSETQ. CDR3 size: 16 residues. CDR3 nucleotides: TGCGCCAGCAGCTTGTTGGGGACAGGATTTGACTATGGCTACACCTTC. It translates to CASSLLGTGFDYGYTF.

The V call is TRBV6-2 or TRBV6-3, the J call TRBJ1-5, with TRBD1 matching over 11 bases. The CDR3 has 17 amino acids. Per germline, CDR1 MNHEY and CDR2 SVGEGT. Trimming cost V 5 bases and J 7 bases; bases outside gene matches: 13. The CDR3 sequence is CASSRTGGGGPGQPQHF. The CDR3 DNA follows: TGTGCCAGCAGTCGGACAGGGGGCGGAGGGCCAGGACAGCCCCAGCATTTT.

The sample holds many counts of this clonotype. V and J are TRBV12-3 or TRBV12-4 and TRBJ2-5; 7 bases match TRBD1. The CDR3 runs 14 residues. Trimming cost V 3 bases and J 0 bases; bases outside gene matches: 1. The CDR3 loop reads CASSFRGNQETQYF. For the CDR3, the DNA is TGTGCCAGCAGTTTCAGGGGGAACCAAGAGACCCAGTACTTC.

This clonotype was counted a few times. The J gene is TRBJ1-1, the V gene TRBV20-1, with 8 bases lining up with TRBD1. The V gene's germline CDR1 is DFQATT and CDR2 SNEGSKA (reference sequence). This CDR3 region has 13 residues. With 1 base clipped from V and 7 bases from J, the junction kept 5 bases outside the gene matches. CDR3 DNA: TGCAGTGCTAGAGTACAGGGGGATGGTGAAGCTTTCTTT. Translating it yields CSARVQGDGEAFF.

Concerning this clonotype: This sequence may be a read error, since a much larger clone differs from it by one base. Without the conserved terminal phenylalanine or tryptophan, this CDR3 likely stems from a read error. The chain recombines TRBV12-3 or TRBV12-4 with TRBJ2-2; 12 positions match TRBD2. Germline trimming cut 3 bases from V and 7 bases from J; bases unmatched to any gene: 3. The CDR3 extends over 15 amino acids. CDR3 in amino acids: CASSLTSGGGGELFV. As DNA, the CDR3 is TGTGCCAGCAGTTTGACTAGCGGGGGCGGCGGGGAGCTGTTTGTT.

In this sample, this clonotype turned up many times. This rearrangement joins TRBV15 to TRBJ2-4; D may be TRBD1 or TRBD2 (5 bases each). This CDR3 region has 18 residues. The V gene lost 5 bases and the J gene lost 1 base, with 21 bases spanning the gap. Germline loops: CDR1 LNHNV, CDR2 YYDKDF (reference sequence). The DNA for the CDR3 is TGTGCCACCAGCGAGAGGGGTGGAGGTTTTGGGGCCAAAAACATTCAGTACTTC. It yields the protein CATSERGGGFGAKNIQYF.